This TCR beta chain appears in the sequencing data of a study of control samples from healthy donors and cancer patients. V was trimmed by 1 base and J by 3 bases, leaving 11 bases between them. Germline V gives CDR1 SGHRS, CDR2 YFSETQ. The CDR3 length is 14 residues. Sequencing used immunoSEQ multiplex PCR; TCRdb keeps in-frame clones, though not all of them. Among 70,000 to 75,000 clones listed, about 90% were seen once. The chain links TRBV5-1 to TRBJ2-7; D gene ambiguous. Material: blood. This clonotype was obtained from a woman aged 50 to 60 in good health. The DNA of the CDR3 is TGCGCCAGCAGCTTGCTAGGGTCTTTCTACGAGCAGTACTTC. This sequence encodes CASSLLGSFYEQYF.